The source of this TCR beta chain is a study of metastatic and nonmetastatic thyroid tumors. Overall study context: Repertoires of blood and of tissue (tumor or nodule) from malignant and benign thyroid patients were compared.

None of the patients had undergone any treatment ahead of thyroid surgery. The study's findings and limits: Across blood and tumor, TCR beta diversity in malignant thyroid tumors was reportedly significantly higher than in benign nodules.

Under the authors' procedure: Clinicopathological groups of papillary thyroid cancer showed CDR3 differences that were used to build a distant-metastasis classifier. Via MiXCR, TCRdb re-called the PCR reads. The V and J calls were not made by the authors but by TCRdb's processing. The data show under 35,000 clones, roughly 25% seen once. On this clone itself: The antigen is undetermined.

The source material was blood. The receptor was isolated from a female donor with papillary thyroid cancer or a benign thyroid nodule (not recorded which). Some clones in this sample may be carry-over from other donors' samples.

The CDR3 spells CASSPRDSKVSYNEQFF. DNA of the CDR3: TGTGCCAGCAGCCCCCGAGACAGTAAGGTGTCCTACAATGAGCAGTTCTTC. This chain connects TRBV11-1 to TRBJ2-1; D may be TRBD1 (5 bases). Germline V CDR1 and CDR2: SGHAT, FQDESV (reference sequence). V was shortened by 5 bases and J by 1 base, with 18 bases between the two germline ends. This CDR3 is built from 17 residues.